These T cell receptor beta chains were read from a single sample in a study of cytomegalovirus exposure and HLA in healthy donors. The protocol was immunoSEQ multiplex PCR, while the TCRdb copy is restricted to in-frame clones and leaves out a portion. Its table lists about 39,000 clones. The sequenced material came from PBMCs. The receptors shown here come from a male donor in good health and CMV-seronegative. Each CDR3 is given with its conserved first and last residue. A D gene is named only where the DNA matches it firmly. Expanded clones get a size class; other rows say once, few or many, or leave the size out.

J gene: TRBJ1-1
V gene: TRBV9
D gene: .
clone size: .
CDR3 DNA: TGTGCCAGCAGCCAACCTACGGGTGAAGCTTTCTTT
CDR3 protein: CASSQPTGEAFF

J gene: TRBJ1-5
V gene: TRBV6-5
D gene: .
clone size: .
CDR3 DNA: TGTGCCAGCAGTTACTCGCGGGCAAACAATCAGCCCCAGCATTTT
CDR3 protein: CASSYSRANNQPQHF

J gene: TRBJ2-1
V gene: TRBV4-2
D gene: TRBD1
clone size: .
CDR3 DNA: TGTGCCAGCAGCCAAGCCGACAGGGGTCCCTACAATGAGCAGTTCTTC
CDR3 protein: CASSQADRGPYNEQFF

J gene: TRBJ1-5
V gene: TRBV11-2
D gene: .
clone size: .
CDR3 DNA: TGTGCCAGCAGCCGAGCTAGCAATCAGCCCCAGCATTTT
CDR3 protein: CASSRASNQPQHF

J gene: TRBJ1-2
V gene: TRBV19
D gene: .
clone size: .
CDR3 DNA: TGTGCCAGTAGAGCGAGAGGGGGTAACTATGGCTACACCTTC
CDR3 protein: CASRARGGNYGYTF

J gene: TRBJ1-4
V gene: TRBV6-1
D gene: .
clone size: .
CDR3 DNA: TGTGCCAGCAGTGATTTTGGGAGAAATGAAAAACTGTTTTTT
CDR3 protein: CASSDFGRNEKLFF

J gene: TRBJ2-7
V gene: TRBV6-1
D gene: .
clone size: .
CDR3 DNA: TGTGCCAGCAGTGAAGTGGTGATCCCCAGCTCCTACGAGCAGTACTTC
CDR3 protein: CASSEVVIPSSYEQYF

J gene: TRBJ1-6
V gene: TRBV27
D gene: .
clone size: .
CDR3 DNA: TGTGCCAGCAGTTTATCGATTGAGGACAGCCGAAATTCACCCCTCCACTTT
CDR3 protein: CASSLSIEDSRNSPLHF

J gene: TRBJ2-7
V gene: TRBV7-3
D gene: .
clone size: .
CDR3 DNA: TGTGCCAGCAGCTTAAGTCCGGTAGACGAGCAGTACTTC
CDR3 protein: CASSLSPVDEQYF

J gene: TRBJ2-4
V gene: TRBV18
D gene: .
clone size: .
CDR3 DNA: TGTGCCAGCTCACCACCGCTTGGAGGGTTACTAGCCAAAAACATTCAGTACTTC
CDR3 protein: CASSPPLGGLLAKNIQYF

J gene: TRBJ1-1
V gene: TRBV30
D gene: TRBD1
clone size: .
CDR3 DNA: TGTGCCTGGAGGGCAGGGGGCGGCACTGAAGCTTTCTTT
CDR3 protein: CAWRAGGGTEAFF

J gene: TRBJ2-7
V gene: TRBV2
D gene: .
clone size: .
CDR3 DNA: TGTGCCAGCAGTGAATTGGGGGCGCAAACCTACGAGCAGTACTTC
CDR3 protein: CASSELGAQTYEQYF

J gene: TRBJ2-3
V gene: TRBV4-1
D gene: .
clone size: .
CDR3 DNA: TGCGCCAGTAGCCAATCACAGGGAGCCACAGATACGCAGTATTTT
CDR3 protein: CASSQSQGATDTQYF

J gene: TRBJ1-4
V gene: TRBV27
D gene: .
clone size: .
CDR3 DNA: TGTGCCAGCAGTTCCAGGGACTTGGAAAAACTGTTTTTT
CDR3 protein: CASSSRDLEKLFF

J gene: TRBJ1-1
V gene: TRBV19
D gene: TRBD1
clone size: .
CDR3 DNA: TGTGCCAGTAGTACCCGACAGGGGGCAAACACTGAAGCTTTCTTT
CDR3 protein: CASSTRQGANTEAFF

J gene: TRBJ1-2
V gene: TRBV29-1
D gene: TRBD1
clone size: .
CDR3 DNA: TGCAGCGTGGGGCCCTCGGGACAGGGCGGCTACACCTTC
CDR3 protein: CSVGPSGQGGYTF

J gene: TRBJ2-7
V gene: TRBV4-1
D gene: TRBD1
clone size: .
CDR3 DNA: TGCGCCAGCAGCCAAGATGACGGGCGCAGGGGGCTAACCTACGAGCAGTACTTC
CDR3 protein: CASSQDDGRRGLTYEQYF

J gene: TRBJ2-1
V gene: TRBV27
D gene: TRBD2
clone size: medium-sized
CDR3 DNA: TGTGCCAGCAGCTCCCCGGGGGGAAATGAGCAGTTCTTC
CDR3 protein: CASSSPGGNEQFF

J gene: TRBJ1-2
V gene: TRBV29-1
D gene: TRBD1
clone size: .
CDR3 DNA: TGCAGCGTTGAACCGGGACAGGGGGCGCGGGGCTACACCTTC
CDR3 protein: CSVEPGQGARGYTF

J gene: TRBJ2-7
V gene: TRBV5-3
D gene: TRBD1
clone size: .
CDR3 DNA: TGTGCCAGAAGCCTCGGGGACAGGTTGGTGGACGAGCAGTACTTC
CDR3 protein: CARSLGDRLVDEQYF

J gene: TRBJ2-3
V gene: TRBV28
D gene: TRBD2
clone size: .
CDR3 DNA: TGTGCCAGCAGTTCCCGCGAACTAGCGACGAGCACAGATACGCAGTATTTT
CDR3 protein: CASSSRELATSTDTQYF

J gene: TRBJ2-1
V gene: TRBV6-5
D gene: .
clone size: .
CDR3 DNA: TGTGCCAGCAGTCGTACTAGGAGTTCCTACAATGAGCAGTTCTTC
CDR3 protein: CASSRTRSSYNEQFF

J gene: TRBJ2-3
V gene: TRBV28
D gene: .
clone size: .
CDR3 DNA: TGTGCCAGCAAGGGACAAGGGGCCCCAGATACGCAGTATTTT
CDR3 protein: CASKGQGAPDTQYF

J gene: TRBJ2-2
V gene: TRBV4-1
D gene: TRBD2
clone size: .
CDR3 DNA: TGCGCCAGCAGCCGGACTAGCCTGAACACCGGGGAGCTGTTTTTT
CDR3 protein: CASSRTSLNTGELFF

J gene: TRBJ1-4
V gene: TRBV7-2
D gene: .
clone size: .
CDR3 DNA: TGTGCCAGCAGCTGGAGTCAGGGGGAAAAACTGTTTTTT
CDR3 protein: CASSWSQGEKLFF

J gene: TRBJ1-5
V gene: TRBV30
D gene: .
clone size: .
CDR3 DNA: TGTGCCTGGAGTCGACTTGCGACAGGCGGTTCGGGTCAGCCCCAGCATTTT
CDR3 protein: CAWSRLATGGSGQPQHF

J gene: TRBJ2-1
V gene: TRBV9
D gene: TRBD1
clone size: .
CDR3 DNA: TGTGCCAGCAGCGTACGGACAGGGCTAAACAATGAGCAGTTCTTC
CDR3 protein: CASSVRTGLNNEQFF

J gene: TRBJ2-3
V gene: TRBV5-6
D gene: TRBD1
clone size: .
CDR3 DNA: TGTGCCAGCAGCCTATACGGTGGGACAGGCACAGATACGCAGTATTTT
CDR3 protein: CASSLYGGTGTDTQYF

J gene: TRBJ1-5
V gene: TRBV6-1
D gene: .
clone size: .
CDR3 DNA: TGTGCCAGCAGGGCTCAGGATCAGCCCCAGCATTTT
CDR3 protein: CASRAQDQPQHF

J gene: TRBJ2-7
V gene: TRBV7-9
D gene: .
clone size: .
CDR3 DNA: TGTGCCAGCAGCTTCGAAGAGGGACTGCCGGAGCAGTACTTC
CDR3 protein: CASSFEEGLPEQYF

J gene: TRBJ1-1
V gene: TRBV11-2
D gene: .
clone size: .
CDR3 DNA: TGTGCCAGCAGCTTAGTTCCAGGGAACGGTTTCTTT
CDR3 protein: CASSLVPGNGFF

J gene: TRBJ2-7
V gene: TRBV6-1
D gene: .
clone size: .
CDR3 DNA: TGTGCCAGCAGTGATGGACAGCGGTTGAGGTACGAGCAGTACTTC
CDR3 protein: CASSDGQRLRYEQYF

J gene: TRBJ1-5
V gene: TRBV6-5
D gene: .
clone size: .
CDR3 DNA: TGTGCCAGCAGTGCTGGGCAGCCTAATCAGCCCCAGCATTTT
CDR3 protein: CASSAGQPNQPQHF

J gene: TRBJ2-7
V gene: TRBV6-1
D gene: .
clone size: .
CDR3 DNA: TGTGCCAGCTTCTCGTCTCTCCCCTACGAGCAGTACTTC
CDR3 protein: CASFSSLPYEQYF

J gene: TRBJ1-2
V gene: TRBV2
D gene: .
clone size: .
CDR3 DNA: TGTGCCAGCAGTGAAGACGGATCCAGGGACTATGGCTACACCTTC
CDR3 protein: CASSEDGSRDYGYTF

J gene: TRBJ1-5
V gene: TRBV9
D gene: .
clone size: .
CDR3 DNA: TGTGCCAGCAGCGCGGGGGTTTCTAGCAATCAGCCCCAGCATTTT
CDR3 protein: CASSAGVSSNQPQHF

J gene: TRBJ1-4
V gene: TRBV28
D gene: TRBD1
clone size: .
CDR3 DNA: TGTGCCAGCAGTTTAACCGGGACAGGGAATGAAAAACTGTTTTTT
CDR3 protein: CASSLTGTGNEKLFF

J gene: TRBJ1-4
V gene: TRBV19
D gene: TRBD1
clone size: .
CDR3 DNA: TGTGCCAGTAGTATCCGGACAGGGCCGGCTGGGAATGAAAAACTGTTTTTT
CDR3 protein: CASSIRTGPAGNEKLFF

J gene: TRBJ1-1
V gene: TRBV6-5
D gene: TRBD1
clone size: .
CDR3 DNA: TGTGCCAGCAGTTACTCGACAGGGGCGGCTTTCTTT
CDR3 protein: CASSYSTGAAFF

J gene: TRBJ2-3
V gene: TRBV14
D gene: .
clone size: .
CDR3 DNA: TGTGCCAGCAGCCAAGACCCGGGGGGCGCTTTAAATACGCAGTATTTT
CDR3 protein: CASSQDPGGALNTQYF

J gene: TRBJ1-4
V gene: TRBV19
D gene: .
clone size: .
CDR3 DNA: TGTGCCAGTAGGGGTCGGGGGAGGACGGAAAAACTGTTTTTT
CDR3 protein: CASRGRGRTEKLFF

J gene: TRBJ1-1
V gene: TRBV5-6
D gene: .
clone size: .
CDR3 DNA: TGTGCCAGCAGCTTTGGCAGGGTGGGATACACTGAAGCTTTCTTT
CDR3 protein: CASSFGRVGYTEAFF

J gene: TRBJ1-6
V gene: TRBV18
D gene: .
clone size: .
CDR3 DNA: TGTGCCAGCTCACCACTTGGACACTCAAGCTCCTATAATTCACCCCTCCACTTT
CDR3 protein: CASSPLGHSSSYNSPLHF

J gene: TRBJ1-2
V gene: TRBV27
D gene: TRBD1
clone size: .
CDR3 DNA: TGTGCCACCATGACCCCGGACAGGGATGGCTACACCTTC
CDR3 protein: CATMTPDRDGYTF

J gene: TRBJ2-7
V gene: TRBV28
D gene: TRBD2
clone size: .
CDR3 DNA: TGTGCCAGCAGTAACGGGGGGGCTGACGAGCAGTACTTC
CDR3 protein: CASSNGGADEQYF

J gene: TRBJ1-6
V gene: TRBV5-1
D gene: TRBD1
clone size: .
CDR3 DNA: TGCGCCAGCAGCTTGGAGCCGGGACAGAGCTCCTATAATTCACCCCTCCACTTT
CDR3 protein: CASSLEPGQSSYNSPLHF

J gene: TRBJ1-1
V gene: TRBV6-5
D gene: TRBD1
clone size: .
CDR3 DNA: TGTGCCAGCAGTTACACGCATGGGACAGGGGGCACTGAAGCTTTCTTT
CDR3 protein: CASSYTHGTGGTEAFF

J gene: TRBJ2-1
V gene: TRBV4-1
D gene: .
clone size: .
CDR3 DNA: TGCGCCAGCAGCCAAAGGGCCGGACTAAATGAGCAGTTCTTC
CDR3 protein: CASSQRAGLNEQFF

J gene: TRBJ2-3
V gene: TRBV2
D gene: .
clone size: .
CDR3 DNA: TGTGCCAGCAGTATTACGGGCACAGATACGCAGTATTTT
CDR3 protein: CASSITGTDTQYF

J gene: TRBJ1-1
V gene: TRBV19
D gene: TRBD1
clone size: .
CDR3 DNA: TGTGCCAGTAGTATAGGTCACAGGGGCGCTGAAGCTTTCTTT
CDR3 protein: CASSIGHRGAEAFF

J gene: TRBJ1-2
V gene: TRBV5-1
D gene: .
clone size: .
CDR3 DNA: TGCGCCAGCAGCTTTGGGTCGAGTACGCGCGTCGGGGGCTACACCTTC
CDR3 protein: CASSFGSSTRVGGYTF

J gene: TRBJ1-5
V gene: TRBV7-9
D gene: .
clone size: .
CDR3 DNA: TGTGCCAGCAGCGGGGGCAGACGTAGCAATCAGCCCCAGCATTTT
CDR3 protein: CASSGGRRSNQPQHF